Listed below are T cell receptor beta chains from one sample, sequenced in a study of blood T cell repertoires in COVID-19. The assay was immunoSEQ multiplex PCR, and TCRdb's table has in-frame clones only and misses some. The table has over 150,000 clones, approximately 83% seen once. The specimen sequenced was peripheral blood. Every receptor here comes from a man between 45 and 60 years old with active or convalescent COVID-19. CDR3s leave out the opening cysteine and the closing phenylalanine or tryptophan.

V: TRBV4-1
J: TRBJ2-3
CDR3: ASSQRLAGGPTTDTQY

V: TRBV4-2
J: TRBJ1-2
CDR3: ASSQQGAYGYT

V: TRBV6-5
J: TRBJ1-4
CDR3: ASSYSGQGKNEKLF

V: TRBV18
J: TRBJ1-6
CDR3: ASSPGTADVSPLH

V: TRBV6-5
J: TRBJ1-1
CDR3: ASSLGRTNTEAF

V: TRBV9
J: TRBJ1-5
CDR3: ASSSGQGQPQH

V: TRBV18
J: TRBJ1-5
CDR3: ASSYLPDGDQPQH

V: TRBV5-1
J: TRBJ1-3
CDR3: ASNPGGTSGNTIY

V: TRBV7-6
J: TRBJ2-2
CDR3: ASSLEISTLTGELF

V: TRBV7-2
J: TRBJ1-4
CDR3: ASSLEQGFYEKLF

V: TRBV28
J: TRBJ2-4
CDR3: ASTAGVDKNIQY

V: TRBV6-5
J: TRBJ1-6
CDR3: ASADGLDFSPLH

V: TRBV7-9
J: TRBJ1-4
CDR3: ASSLQHSGGVEKLF

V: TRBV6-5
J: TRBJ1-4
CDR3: ASSWDSPFNEKLF

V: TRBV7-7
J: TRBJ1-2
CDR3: ASSEGQGVLRFLSNYGYT

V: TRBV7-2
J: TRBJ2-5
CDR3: ASSLVAGGQETQY

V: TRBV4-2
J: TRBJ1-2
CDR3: ASSQDTVPRVYGYT

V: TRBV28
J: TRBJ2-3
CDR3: ASRHILARSYTQY

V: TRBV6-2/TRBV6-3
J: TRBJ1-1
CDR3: ASSYAGTGNTEAF

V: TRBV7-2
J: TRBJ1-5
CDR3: ASSLAEMQPQH

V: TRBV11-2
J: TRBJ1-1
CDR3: ASSLDRGQGASNTEAF

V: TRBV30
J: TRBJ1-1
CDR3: AWADNEAF

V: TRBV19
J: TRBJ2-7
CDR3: ASSRVDRGGEQY

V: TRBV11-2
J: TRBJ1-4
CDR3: ASSLGTLATNEKLF

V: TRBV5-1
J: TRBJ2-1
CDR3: ASSPTGAAYNEQF

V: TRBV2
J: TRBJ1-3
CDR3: ASSSTGPGNTIY